Sequencing of this T cell receptor (beta chain) was carried out in a study of identifying expanded T cells in peripheral blood. The assay was immunoSEQ multiplex PCR, and TCRdb's table has in-frame clones only and misses some. The sample holds about 52,000 clones; 70% to 85% are singletons and the top ten take 12% to 15%. The CDR3 consists of 15 residues. The germline CDR1 and CDR2 sequences are SGHRS and YFSETQ. Trimming left V 3 bases short and J 5 bases short, with 15 bases between. Material: blood. The TCR comes from a person aged 18 to 75 in good health. The chain is built from TRBV5-1 and TRBJ2-1; no clear D. The CDR3 sequence is CASSSLSRSNNEQFF. The CDR3 DNA reads TGCGCCAGCAGCTCCCTTTCACGATCCAACAATGAGCAGTTCTTC.